Listed below are T cell receptor beta chains from one sample, sequenced in a study of shared T cell receptors in the human thymus. Sequencing was performed with immunoSEQ multiplex PCR; in TCRdb, only in-frame clones are kept and a portion is missing. The table lists 500,000 to 850,000 clones, around 87% of them singletons. These data were also filed under a second study, of human thymus T cells.

The sequenced sample consisted of thymocytes. These TCRs come from a boy under three years old with a congenital heart defect. Both conserved end residues are part of each CDR3. D genes are given only for firm matches. Size tells how often a clone was seen (once, few, many) or the class of an expanded clone, and some rows leave it out.

D	J	size	V	CDR3	DNA
TRBD1	TRBJ1-1	NA	TRBV5-6	CASSLRPGQGGAEAFF	TGTGCCAGCAGCTTGCGACCCGGACAGGGAGGCGCTGAAGCTTTCTTT
NA	TRBJ2-6	NA	TRBV19	CASSIDRSRVGSEANVLTF	TGTGCCAGTAGTATAGATCGGAGCAGGGTCGGGTCCGAGGCCAACGTCCTGACTTTC
NA	TRBJ2-5	NA	TRBV5-6	CASSFQSQETQYF	TGTGCCAGCAGCTTTCAGTCCCAAGAGACCCAGTACTTC
TRBD2	TRBJ2-1	NA	TRBV4-3	CASSQDPDWGVAGGHEQFF	TGCGCCAGCAGCCAAGATCCGGACTGGGGCGTAGCGGGGGGGCATGAGCAGTTCTTC
TRBD1	TRBJ1-3	NA	TRBV9	CASSVGKEGDRGNTIYF	TGTGCCAGCAGCGTAGGAAAGGAGGGGGACAGGGGAAACACCATATATTTT
NA	TRBJ1-2	NA	TRBV11-2	CASSAGRGGGGYTF	TGTGCCAGCAGCGCGGGGAGGGGGGGCGGAGGCTACACCTTC
TRBD1	TRBJ2-5	NA	TRBV14	CASSQEYRDRGQETQYF	TGTGCCAGCAGCCAAGAGTACCGGGACAGGGGACAAGAGACCCAGTACTTC
TRBD1	TRBJ1-1	NA	TRBV25-1	CASSETGGRNTEAFF	TGTGCCAGCAGTGAGACAGGGGGTCGGAACACTGAAGCTTTCTTT
NA	TRBJ2-7	NA	TRBV5-1	CASSNPDRRGQYF	TGCGCCAGCAGCAATCCTGACCGGAGAGGGCAGTACTTC
NA	TRBJ2-2	once	TRBV7-9	CASSLVGGPTGELFF	TGTGCCAGCAGCTTAGTAGGAGGGCCCACCGGGGAGCTGTTTTTT
NA	TRBJ2-5	NA	TRBV7-2	CASGALRVAGTQETQYF	TGTGCCAGCGGGGCATTACGGGTTGCGGGAACTCAAGAGACCCAGTACTTC
NA	TRBJ1-5	NA	TRBV28	CASSLWGRLEGQPQHF	TGTGCCAGCAGTTTGTGGGGCCGCCTGGAGGGTCAGCCCCAGCATTTT
NA	TRBJ1-2	NA	TRBV5-4	CASSLELWHSGYTF	TGTGCCAGCAGCTTGGAACTCTGGCACAGTGGCTACACCTTC
NA	TRBJ2-7	NA	TRBV5-1	CASSKGLALLYEQYF	TGCGCCAGCAGCAAGGGCCTAGCCCTTTTATACGAGCAGTACTTC
TRBD1	TRBJ1-1	NA	TRBV11-2	CASSTRTGGLAFF	TGTGCCAGCAGCACCCGGACAGGGGGATTGGCTTTCTTT
TRBD1	TRBJ1-2	NA	TRBV6-5	CASSCWTGTDGYTF	TGTGCCAGCAGTTGCTGGACAGGGACGGATGGCTACACCTTC
NA	TRBJ2-5	NA	TRBV28	CASSRETQYF	TGTGCCAGCAGTCGAGAGACCCAGTACTTC
TRBD1	TRBJ1-1	NA	TRBV27	CASSLKRDRGRVAFF	TGTGCCAGCAGTTTAAAGCGCGACAGGGGGCGCGTCGCTTTCTTT
NA	TRBJ2-1	NA	TRBV28	CASSVTRTWNEQFF	TGTGCCAGCAGTGTAACTAGGACCTGGAATGAGCAGTTCTTC
TRBD1	TRBJ1-1	NA	TRBV6-1	CASSEGGQGRNTEAFF	TGTGCCAGCAGTGAAGGCGGACAGGGGCGAAACACTGAAGCTTTCTTT